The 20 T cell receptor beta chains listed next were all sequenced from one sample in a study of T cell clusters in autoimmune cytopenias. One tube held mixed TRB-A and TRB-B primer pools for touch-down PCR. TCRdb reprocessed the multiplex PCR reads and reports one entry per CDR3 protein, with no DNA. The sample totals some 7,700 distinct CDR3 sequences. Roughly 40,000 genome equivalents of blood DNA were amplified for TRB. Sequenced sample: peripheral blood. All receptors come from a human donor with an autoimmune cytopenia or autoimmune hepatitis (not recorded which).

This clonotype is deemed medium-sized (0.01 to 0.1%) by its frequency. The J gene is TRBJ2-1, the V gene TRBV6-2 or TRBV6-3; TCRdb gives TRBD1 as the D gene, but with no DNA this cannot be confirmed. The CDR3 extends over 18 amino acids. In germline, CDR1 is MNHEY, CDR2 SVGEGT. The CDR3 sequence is CASSPLPFTASDWSEQFF.

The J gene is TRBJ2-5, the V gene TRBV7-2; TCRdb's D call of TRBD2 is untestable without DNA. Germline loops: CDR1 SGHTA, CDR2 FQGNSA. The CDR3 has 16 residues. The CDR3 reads CASSTRTSGRRETQYF.

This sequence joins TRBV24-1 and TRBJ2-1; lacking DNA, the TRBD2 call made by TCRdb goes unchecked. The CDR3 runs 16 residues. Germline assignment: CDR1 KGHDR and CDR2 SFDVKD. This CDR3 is CATSDRTSGSYNEQFF.

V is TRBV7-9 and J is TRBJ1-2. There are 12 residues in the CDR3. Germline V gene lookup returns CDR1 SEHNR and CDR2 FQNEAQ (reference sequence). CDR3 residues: CASSLAGVGYTF.

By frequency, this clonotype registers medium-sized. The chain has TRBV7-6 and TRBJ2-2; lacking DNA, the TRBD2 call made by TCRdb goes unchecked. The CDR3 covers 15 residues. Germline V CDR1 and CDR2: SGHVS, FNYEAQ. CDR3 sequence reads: CASMGTGRRAGELFF.

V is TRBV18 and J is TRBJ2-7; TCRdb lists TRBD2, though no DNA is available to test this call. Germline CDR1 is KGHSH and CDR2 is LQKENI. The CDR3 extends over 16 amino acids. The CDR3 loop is CASSPELAGSAYEQYF.

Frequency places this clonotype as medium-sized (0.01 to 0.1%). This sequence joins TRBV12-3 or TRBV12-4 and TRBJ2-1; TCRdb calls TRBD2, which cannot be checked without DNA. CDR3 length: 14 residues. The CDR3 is CATLTSGGDGEQFF.

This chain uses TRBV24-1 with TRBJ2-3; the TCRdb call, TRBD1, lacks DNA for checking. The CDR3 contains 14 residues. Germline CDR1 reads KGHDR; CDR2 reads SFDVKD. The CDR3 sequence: CATSDPTGADTQYF.

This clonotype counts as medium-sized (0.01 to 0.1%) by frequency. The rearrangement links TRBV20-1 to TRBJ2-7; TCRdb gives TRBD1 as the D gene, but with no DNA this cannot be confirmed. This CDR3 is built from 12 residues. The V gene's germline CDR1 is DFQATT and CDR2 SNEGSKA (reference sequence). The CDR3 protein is CSAKPTGNEQYF.

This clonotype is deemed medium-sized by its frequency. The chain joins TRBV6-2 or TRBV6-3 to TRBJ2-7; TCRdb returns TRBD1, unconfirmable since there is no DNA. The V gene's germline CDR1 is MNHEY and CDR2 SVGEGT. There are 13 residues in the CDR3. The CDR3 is CASSRTGTYEQYF.

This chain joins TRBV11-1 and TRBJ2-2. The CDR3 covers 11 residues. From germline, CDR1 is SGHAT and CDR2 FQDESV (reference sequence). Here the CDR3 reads CASSLREELFF.

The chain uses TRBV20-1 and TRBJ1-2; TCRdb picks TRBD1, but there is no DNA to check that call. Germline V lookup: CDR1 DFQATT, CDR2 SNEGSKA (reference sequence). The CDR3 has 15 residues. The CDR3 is CSANVPGQVRYGYTF.

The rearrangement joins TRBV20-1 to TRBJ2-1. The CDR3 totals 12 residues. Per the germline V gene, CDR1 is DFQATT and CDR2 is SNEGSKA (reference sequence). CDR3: CSAYPVVNEQFF.

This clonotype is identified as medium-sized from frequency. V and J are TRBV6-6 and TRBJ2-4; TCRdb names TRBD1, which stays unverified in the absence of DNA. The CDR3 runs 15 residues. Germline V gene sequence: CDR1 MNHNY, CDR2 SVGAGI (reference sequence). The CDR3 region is CASSHGQLAKNIQYF.

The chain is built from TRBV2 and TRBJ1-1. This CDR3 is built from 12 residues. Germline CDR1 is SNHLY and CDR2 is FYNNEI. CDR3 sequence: CASKDMNTEAFF.

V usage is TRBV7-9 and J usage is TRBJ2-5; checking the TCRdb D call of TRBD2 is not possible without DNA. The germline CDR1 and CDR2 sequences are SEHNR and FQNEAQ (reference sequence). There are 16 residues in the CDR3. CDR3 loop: CASSLPSGRARETQYF.

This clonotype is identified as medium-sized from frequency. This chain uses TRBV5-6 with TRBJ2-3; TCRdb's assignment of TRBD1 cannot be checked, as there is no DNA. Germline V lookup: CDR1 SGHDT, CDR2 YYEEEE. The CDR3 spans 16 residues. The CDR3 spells CASSLLGSRSTDTQYF.

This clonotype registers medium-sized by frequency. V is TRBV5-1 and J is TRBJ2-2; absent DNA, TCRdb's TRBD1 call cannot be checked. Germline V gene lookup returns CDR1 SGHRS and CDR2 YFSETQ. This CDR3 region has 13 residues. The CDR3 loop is CASAVGAGGELFF. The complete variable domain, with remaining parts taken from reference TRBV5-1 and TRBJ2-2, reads KAGVTQTPRYLIKTRGQQVTLSCSPISGHRSVSWYQQTPGQGLQFLFEYFSETQRNKGNFPGRFSGRQFSNSRSEMNVSTLELGDSALYLCASAVGAGGELFFGEGSRLTVL.

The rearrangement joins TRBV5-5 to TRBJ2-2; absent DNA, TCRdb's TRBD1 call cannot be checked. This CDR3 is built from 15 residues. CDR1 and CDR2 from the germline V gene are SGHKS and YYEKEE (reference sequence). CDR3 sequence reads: CASIRDRVYTGELFF.

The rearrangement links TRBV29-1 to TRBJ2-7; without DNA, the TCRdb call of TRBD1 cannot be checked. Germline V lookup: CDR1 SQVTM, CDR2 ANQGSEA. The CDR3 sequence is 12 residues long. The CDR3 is CSGRTGGGEQYF.